The subject of this entry is one T cell receptor beta chain. This clone was recorded a few times. Its specific antigen is unknown. No quality values exist for individual bases; no much larger clone is one base distant. The identical CDR3 is also encoded by other nucleotide sequences in the sample. TCR beta CDR3 regions were sequenced from DNA using the immunoSEQ Assay. Processing in the source paper ran as follows. T cell density was computed as TCR beta template counts normalized to usable DNA estimated by amplifying housekeeping genes. Using the preseqR package, richness was estimated by extrapolating to 120,000 templates for tissue samples and 400,000 templates for PBMC samples. Clonality was calculated as one minus Pielou's evenness. Tissue-enriched TCRs were identified by differential abundance testing using productive amino-acid clonotypes, minimum total count 5 and alpha 0.1. Repertoire overlap between compartments was quantified with the Jaccard Index and Morisita Overlap Index. GLIPH grouped TCR beta CDR3s together with public tetramer-defined viral CDR3s, and a viral motif had to include at least three viral sequences and also show V-gene enrichment. Not all clones reach the TCRdb copy of this immuneACCESS table, which keeps in-frame sequences only. Checked studies attribute under half of the gap to unresolved V genes and leave the rest unexplained. That table is the source of V, J and clone size, and D and trimming were worked out from the DNA. A total of some 16,000 clones appear in this sample, 75% to 90% of them only once. The ten most abundant clones make up around 28% of the sample.

This sample was included in a study of T cells in localized non-small cell lung cancer (dated by TCRdb to 2018 to 2020). About the study as a whole: The study examined T cell repertoires in approximately 240 patients with early-stage NSCLC and compared tumors with uninvolved tumor-adjacent lungs. A mean age of approximately 66 years was recorded for the NSCLC patients, of whom around 120 were male and some 99 were female. The cohort consisted of 236 treatment-naive NSCLC patients whose localized lung tumors had been resected. Beyond this particular receptor, the publication reports: Uninvolved tumor-adjacent lung showed the highest T cell clonality, higher than tumor, which suggests more focused antigenic responses in the uninvolved tumor-adjacent lung. Because multi-region sequencing of the tumors was not done, intratumor heterogeneity could not be ruled out. Because the study design was exploratory, TCR variables were selected using unadjusted p-values without false-discovery rate correction. Higher T cell density in blood was associated with longer overall survival, whereas higher clonality in adjacent lung was associated with shorter survival. A median of about 55 of the top 100 tumor clones were detected in paired uninvolved adjacent lung, and 25 to 35 of these tumor clones were also found among the top 100 clones of the paired uninvolved adjacent lung.

At diagnosis, tumor, uninvolved tumor-adjacent lung and peripheral blood were collected and then preserved as a mix of FFPE and fresh-frozen material. For TCR repertoire profiling, the blood samples were analyzed as peripheral blood mononuclear cells. Based on the germline V gene (reference sequence), the CDR1 and CDR2 sequences are LNHNV and YYDKDF. From cysteine to phenylalanine, the CDR3 is 14 amino acids long. The only DNA kept is the CDR3, 42 bases in frame from the first base. V is cut by 3 bases and J by 0 bases, and the space between the germline ends is 8 bases. The source of this sequence is a female donor aged 60 or older with stage III squamous cell lung carcinoma. Recombination connected TRBV15 to TRBJ1-1; no D gene can be assigned with confidence. Material: peripheral blood, obtained before any cancer treatment. The DNA sequence reads TGTGCCACCAGCAGCCTTACAGTGAACACTGAAGCTTTCTTT. Its translation is CATSSLTVNTEAFF.